This T cell receptor (beta chain) is from a study of T cell responses to AZD1222 COVID-19 vaccine. Of note for this clone: Antigen unknown.

Findings and limits, study-wide: Clonal diversity may have been underestimated in mostly white British donors. Dominant at 160-218 and 743-854, vaccine-associated CD4 TCRs also spanned spike. Spike-specific TCR breadth and depth grew following two AZD1222 doses.

The CDR3 has 13 amino acids. Germline V lookup: CDR1 LNHNV, CDR2 YYDKDF (reference sequence). J lost 7 bases, V lost 5 bases, and 5 bases had no gene match. TCRdb's copy holds only in-frame clones and misses some; the assay was immunoSEQ multiplex PCR. The sample contains around 170,000 clones, under 95% of which appear only once. This receptor was obtained from an adult in good health. The rearrangement uses TRBV15 and TRBJ1-5; 7 nucleotides align to TRBD1. The specimen was peripheral blood, collected on day 0 of AZD1222 vaccination. This CDR3 is CATSAGTAQPQHF. Here the CDR3 DNA reads TGTGCCACCAGCGCGGGGACAGCCCAGCCCCAGCATTTT.